These 20 T cell receptor beta chains were sequenced from one sample in a study of T cell changes during pregnancy in multiple sclerosis (dated by TCRdb to about 2019). Library generation was performed with the immunoSEQ multiplex PCR assay. TCRdb holds this immuneACCESS table with in-frame rearrangements only. Some clones are missing; in checked studies, unresolved V genes explain under half, and the rest has no known cause. Within this sample are over 70,000 clones, with under 95% of them counted one time only. The top ten constitute around 1.8% of the sample. The sample consisted of peripheral blood, taken in the first trimester of pregnancy. These receptors came from a female donor in good health, enrolled as a control in a pregnancy study.

This clone was found once. The J gene is TRBJ2-5, the V gene TRBV29-1; TRBD1 is a possible D gene (6 bases). V lost 6 bases to trimming and J lost 5 bases, with 25 bases between them. The CDR3 loop spans 16 amino acids. Germline lookup yields CDR1 SQVTM and CDR2 ANQGSEA. DNA of the CDR3: TGCAGCGTGAGAACGACGACTAAGACAGGATGGGAGACCCAGTACTTC. It is translated as CSVRTTTKTGWETQYF.

The chain combines TRBV11-2 with TRBJ2-1; TRBD2 is a possible D gene (5 bases). The germline gives CDR1 SGHAT, CDR2 FQNNGV. This CDR3 spans 16 amino acids. Trimming pared 0 bases from V and 8 bases from J, leaving 17 bases between. The CDR3 DNA reads TGTGCCAGCAGCTTAGATCCCCTAGCTAGCCCCCATGAGCAGTTCTTC. Translating gives CASSLDPLASPHEQFF.

The chain couples TRBV28 to TRBJ1-2; 9 positions agree with TRBD1. Trimming at V came to 7 bases and at J to 8 bases, leaving 17 bases not matched to a gene. This CDR3 comprises 16 residues. Germline lookup yields CDR1 MDHEN and CDR2 SYDVKM. The CDR3 protein is CASTFTGGANIGGYTF. CDR3 coding DNA: TGTGCCAGCACCTTTACAGGGGGCGCGAATATCGGCGGCTACACCTTC.

The chain combines TRBV4-3 with TRBJ1-2; D remains ambiguous. Trimming cost V 3 bases and J 4 bases, with 21 bases left between them. The CDR3 has 17 amino acids. Germline values: CDR1 LGHNA, CDR2 YSLEER. CDR3 loop: CASSHHRTTTGVYGYTF. The CDR3 DNA sequence: TGCGCCAGCAGCCACCACCGGACGACTACCGGGGTCTATGGCTACACCTTC.

The V gene is TRBV5-6, the J gene TRBJ1-6; D is ambiguous. Trimming left V 3 bases short and J 6 bases short, with 7 bases between. Germline CDR1 and CDR2: SGHDT and YYEEEE. The CDR3 extends over 13 amino acids. As DNA, the CDR3 is TGTGCCAGCAGCTCACAGACTAATTCACCCCTCCACTTT. This sequence encodes CASSSQTNSPLHF.

The chain is built from TRBV14 and TRBJ2-7; D gene uncertain. Trimming shortened V by 4 bases and J by 3 bases, and 4 bases separated the two germline ends. Germline CDR1 and CDR2: SGHDN and FVKESK. The CDR3 consists of 11 residues. CDR3 DNA sequence: TGTGCCAGCAGCCTTTACTACGAGCAGTACTTC. This translates into CASSLYYEQYF.

The rearrangement uses TRBV6-6 and TRBJ1-1, with TRBD1 as a possible D gene (5 bases). The germline gives CDR1 MNHNY, CDR2 SVGAGI (reference sequence). Between the trimmed V and J ends, which lost 2 bases and 4 bases, there was a span of 17 bases. This CDR3 spans 16 amino acids. The DNA of the CDR3 is TGTGCCAGCAGTTACAACGGGGGGAGGTCGGGCACTGAAGCTTTCTTT. Its translation: CASSYNGGRSGTEAFF.

The rearrangement uses TRBV7-2 and TRBJ2-5, with D uncertain. In germline, CDR1 is SGHTA, CDR2 FQGNSA. The CDR3 runs to 10 residues. Trimming pared 1 base from V and 14 bases from J, leaving 8 bases between. The CDR3 region has the DNA TGTGCCAGCAGCTTAGGTCCCTTATACTTC. It translates to CASSLGPLYF.

Concerning this clone itself: At one end the junction does not follow the germline gene, possibly because of a read error. The J gene is TRBJ1-5, the V gene TRBV4-3; D gene ambiguous. Germline assignment: CDR1 LGHNA and CDR2 YSLEER. CDR3 size: 16 residues. The CDR3 here is CASSQDLGVGNQAQHF. The CDR3, as DNA: TGCGCCAGCAGCCAAGATCTGGGAGTGGGCAATCAGGCCCAGCATTTT.

The V call is TRBV11-2, the J call TRBJ2-5; 8 positions match TRBD1. V lost 6 bases and J lost 3; bases outside the gene matches: 9. The CDR3 totals 15 residues. Germline CDR1 reads SGHAT; CDR2 reads FQNNGV. The CDR3 DNA sequence: TGTGCCAGCAGATTTGGGACAGGACCAAAAGAGACCCAGTACTTC. Amino acid sequence: CASRFGTGPKETQYF.

The chain combines TRBV11-1 with TRBJ1-1; D gene uncertain. This CDR3 contains 12 residues. Germline V lookup: CDR1 SGHAT, CDR2 FQDESV (reference sequence). The V gene lost 3 bases and the J gene lost 4 bases, with 6 bases spanning the gap. The CDR3 DNA reads TGTGCCAGCAGCTTTTACGGCACTGAAGCTTTCTTT. Protein sequence: CASSFYGTEAFF.

This clone showed up just once. The gene calls are TRBV6-1 and TRBJ1-4; 8 nucleotides line up with TRBD1. Germline V gene data show CDR1 as MNHNS and CDR2 as SASEGT. Trimming at V came to 6 bases and at J to 3 bases, leaving 3 bases not matched to a gene. This CDR3 has 14 residues. Here the CDR3 reads CASRAGGPNEKLFF. For the CDR3, the DNA is TGTGCCAGCAGGGCAGGGGGCCCTAATGAAAAACTGTTTTTT.

This chain connects TRBV19 to TRBJ2-3; D call uncertain. Trimming cost V 1 base and J 4 bases, with 15 bases left between them. The CDR3 is 16 residues long. The germline CDR1 and CDR2 sequences are LNHDA and SQIVND (reference sequence). The DNA of the CDR3 is TGTGCCAGTAGTATAGGTCCATGGGCAGCCCCAGATACGCAGTATTTT. It is translated as CASSIGPWAAPDTQYF. The whole variable domain, filled in from reference TRBV19 and TRBJ2-3, reads DGGITQSPKYLFRKEGQNVTLSCEQNLNHDAMYWYRQDPGQGLRLIYYSQIVNDFQKGDIAEGYSVSREKKESFPLTVTSAQKNPTAFYLCASSIGPWAAPDTQYFGPGTRLTVL.

The CDR3 DNA follows: TGCAGTGCTAACAGGGGCGGTGGCTACACCTTC. Translation gives CSANRGGGYTF. The chain combines TRBV20-1 with TRBJ1-2; 7 positions match TRBD1. The CDR3 is 11 residues long. Germline values: CDR1 DFQATT, CDR2 SNEGSKA (reference sequence). Germline trimming cut 4 bases from V and 7 bases from J; bases unmatched to any gene: 3.

The V and J genes are TRBV27 and TRBJ2-7; TRBD2 matches at 7 bases. The germline V gene encodes CDR1 MNHEY and CDR2 SMNVEV (reference sequence). CDR3 size: 15 residues. The junction had 7 bases not matched to a gene; V was cut back by 3 bases and J by 2 bases. The CDR3 DNA sequence: TGTGCCAGCAGTTTCGGCGGGGGTAGGCCCTACGAGCAGTACTTC. Its protein product is CASSFGGGRPYEQYF.

CDR3 loop: CAWSSISSYEQYF. CDR3 coding DNA: TGTGCCTGGAGTTCTATTAGCTCCTACGAGCAGTACTTC. V gene TRBV30 combines with J gene TRBJ2-7; D gene unclear. Germline V lookup: CDR1 GTSNPN, CDR2 SVGIG (reference sequence). The V end lost 2 bases, the J end lost 0 bases, and 8 bases lay between the germline ends. This CDR3 region has 13 residues.

The V and J genes are TRBV18 and TRBJ2-5; 8 bases map to TRBD1. The CDR3 contains 15 residues. V trimming: 3 bases; J trimming: 4 bases; junction bases outside the gene matches: 7. Germline V CDR1 and CDR2: KGHSH, LQKENI. The CDR3 here is CASSPQQGDGETQYF. CDR3 nucleotides: TGTGCCAGCTCACCCCAACAGGGGGATGGAGAGACCCAGTACTTC.

The CDR3 loop reads CASSLGPSTGSPLHF. Here the CDR3 DNA reads TGTGCCAGCAGCTTAGGACCCTCAACGGGTTCACCCCTCCACTTT. This chain uses TRBV7-2 with TRBJ1-6, with D uncertain. This CDR3 has 15 amino acids. CDR1 SGHTA and CDR2 FQGNSA come from the germline V gene. V was clipped by 1 base and J by 9 bases, with 13 bases between them.

For this clone: A junction boundary mismatches the germline segment, possibly from a read error. The CDR3 loop reads CATSIQAGLPVF. The CDR3 DNA reads as TGTGCCACCAGCATTCAGGCGGGATTGCCGGTCTTC. The chain joins TRBV15 to TRBJ2-1; possibly TRBD2 for D (6 bases). Per the germline V gene, CDR1 is LNHNV and CDR2 is YYDKDF (reference sequence). The CDR3 consists of 12 residues.

The V and J genes are TRBV28 and TRBJ1-2; TRBD1 agrees at 8 bases. With V trimmed by 7 bases and J by 8 bases, 21 bases remained unmatched. This CDR3 has 17 residues. Germline V gives CDR1 MDHEN, CDR2 SYDVKM. The CDR3 here is CASIRRFAQTGGGGYTF. As DNA, the CDR3 is TGTGCCAGCATCCGTCGTTTTGCCCAAACAGGGGGGGGAGGCTACACCTTC.